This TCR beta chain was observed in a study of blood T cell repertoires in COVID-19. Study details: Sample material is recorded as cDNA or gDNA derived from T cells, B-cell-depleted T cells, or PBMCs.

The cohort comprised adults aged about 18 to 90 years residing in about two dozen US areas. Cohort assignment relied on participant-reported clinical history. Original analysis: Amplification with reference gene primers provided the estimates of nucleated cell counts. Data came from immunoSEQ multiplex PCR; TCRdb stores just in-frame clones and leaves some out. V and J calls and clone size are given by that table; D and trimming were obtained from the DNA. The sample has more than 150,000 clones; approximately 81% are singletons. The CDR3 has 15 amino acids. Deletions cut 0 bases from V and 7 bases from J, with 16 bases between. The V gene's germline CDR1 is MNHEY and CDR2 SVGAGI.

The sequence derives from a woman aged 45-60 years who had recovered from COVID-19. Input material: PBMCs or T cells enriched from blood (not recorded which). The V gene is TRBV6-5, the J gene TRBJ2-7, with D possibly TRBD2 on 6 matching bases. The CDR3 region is CASSYSRGRSEEQYF. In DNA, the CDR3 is TGTGCCAGCAGTTACTCCCGGGGGAGGTCTGAAGAGCAGTACTTC.